Reported below is one T cell receptor (beta chain). This record belongs to a study of blood T cell repertoires in COVID-19. About the research overall: Material from acute and convalescent COVID-19 was sourced from the United States, Italy and Spain. T cells, B-cell-depleted T cells, or PBMCs supplied cDNA or gDNA.

Germline-derived CDR1 and CDR2 are MNHEY and SVGAGI. Trimming pared 6 bases from V and 6 bases from J, leaving 11 bases between. There are 13 residues in the CDR3. In the source study's methods: Estimation of nucleated cell counts was performed using reference gene primer amplification. TCRdb's table, derived via immunoSEQ multiplex PCR, lists solely in-frame clones and lacks some. The DNA gave D and trimming, while V, J and clone size come from that table. This table holds some 220,000 clones, more than 65% found once. The sequencing sample was made of peripheral blood. The receptor was derived from a man in his forties or fifties with active or convalescent COVID-19. V gene TRBV6-5 combines with J gene TRBJ1-4, with a tentative D call TRBD1 (5 bases). Here the CDR3 reads CASSTWGDEKLFF. The CDR3 nucleotides are TGTGCCAGCAGCACCTGGGGGGATGAAAAACTGTTTTTT.